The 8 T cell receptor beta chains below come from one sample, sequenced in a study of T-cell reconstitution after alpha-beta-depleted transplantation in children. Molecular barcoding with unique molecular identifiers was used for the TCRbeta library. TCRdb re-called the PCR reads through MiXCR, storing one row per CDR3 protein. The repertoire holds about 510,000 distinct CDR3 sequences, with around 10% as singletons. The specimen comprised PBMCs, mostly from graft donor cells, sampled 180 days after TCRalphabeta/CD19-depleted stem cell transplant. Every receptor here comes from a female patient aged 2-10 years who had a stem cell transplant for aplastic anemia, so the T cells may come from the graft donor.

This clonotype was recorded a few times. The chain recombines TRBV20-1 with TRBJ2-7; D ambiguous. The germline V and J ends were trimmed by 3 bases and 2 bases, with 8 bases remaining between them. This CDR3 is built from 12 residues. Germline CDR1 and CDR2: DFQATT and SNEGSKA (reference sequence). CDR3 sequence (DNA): TGCAGTGCTAGCCAGGCCGCCTACGAGCAGTACTTC. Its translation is CSASQAAYEQYF.

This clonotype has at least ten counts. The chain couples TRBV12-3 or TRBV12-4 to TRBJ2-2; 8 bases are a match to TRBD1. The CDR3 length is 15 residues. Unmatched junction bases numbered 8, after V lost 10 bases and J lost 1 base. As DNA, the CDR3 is TGTGCCACCTTGAGACAGGGGAAGAACACCGGGGAGCTGTTTTTT. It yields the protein CATLRQGKNTGELFF.

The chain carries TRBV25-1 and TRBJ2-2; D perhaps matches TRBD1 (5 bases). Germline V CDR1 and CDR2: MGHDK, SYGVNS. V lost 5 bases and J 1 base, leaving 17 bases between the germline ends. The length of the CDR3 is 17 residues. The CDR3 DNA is TGTGCCAGCAGTCCCAGCCCAGGCAGGGAGAACACCGGGGAGCTGTTTTTT. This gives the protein CASSPSPGRENTGELFF.

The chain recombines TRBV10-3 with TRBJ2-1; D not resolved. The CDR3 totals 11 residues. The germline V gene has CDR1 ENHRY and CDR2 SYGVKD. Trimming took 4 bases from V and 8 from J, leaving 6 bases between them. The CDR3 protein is CAISGAYEQFF. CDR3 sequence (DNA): TGTGCCATCAGTGGGGCGTATGAGCAGTTCTTC.

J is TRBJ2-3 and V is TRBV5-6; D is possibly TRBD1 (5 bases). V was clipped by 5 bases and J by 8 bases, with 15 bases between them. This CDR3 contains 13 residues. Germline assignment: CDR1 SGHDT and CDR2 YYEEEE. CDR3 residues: CASSPYGRGTQYF. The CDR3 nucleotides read TGTGCCAGCAGTCCGTATGGAAGGGGTACGCAGTATTTT.

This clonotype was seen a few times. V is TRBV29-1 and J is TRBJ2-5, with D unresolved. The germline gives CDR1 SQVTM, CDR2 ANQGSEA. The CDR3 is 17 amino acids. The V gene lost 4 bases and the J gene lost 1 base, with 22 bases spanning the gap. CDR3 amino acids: CSVVKNGYPRPQETQYF. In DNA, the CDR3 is TGCAGCGTTGTTAAAAACGGCTATCCCCGGCCCCAAGAGACCCAGTACTTC.

The DNA of the CDR3 is TGTGCCAGCAGCCAAAGACAGGGGAGCCTTGCTGAGCAGTTCTTC. Amino acid sequence: CASSQRQGSLAEQFF. The chain is built from TRBV7-2 and TRBJ2-1; the match to TRBD1 covers 8 bases. With V trimmed by 5 bases and J by 9 bases, 12 bases remained unmatched. CDR1 and CDR2 (germline): SGHTA, FQGNSA. CDR3 length: 15 residues.

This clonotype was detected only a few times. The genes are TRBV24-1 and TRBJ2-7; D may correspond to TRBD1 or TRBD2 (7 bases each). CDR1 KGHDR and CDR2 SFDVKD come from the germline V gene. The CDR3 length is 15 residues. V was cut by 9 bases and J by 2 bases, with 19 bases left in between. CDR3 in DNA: TGTGCCACCCTGAGGGGGCGGGGGCCCCCCTACGAGCAGTACGTC. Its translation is CATLRGRGPPYEQYV.